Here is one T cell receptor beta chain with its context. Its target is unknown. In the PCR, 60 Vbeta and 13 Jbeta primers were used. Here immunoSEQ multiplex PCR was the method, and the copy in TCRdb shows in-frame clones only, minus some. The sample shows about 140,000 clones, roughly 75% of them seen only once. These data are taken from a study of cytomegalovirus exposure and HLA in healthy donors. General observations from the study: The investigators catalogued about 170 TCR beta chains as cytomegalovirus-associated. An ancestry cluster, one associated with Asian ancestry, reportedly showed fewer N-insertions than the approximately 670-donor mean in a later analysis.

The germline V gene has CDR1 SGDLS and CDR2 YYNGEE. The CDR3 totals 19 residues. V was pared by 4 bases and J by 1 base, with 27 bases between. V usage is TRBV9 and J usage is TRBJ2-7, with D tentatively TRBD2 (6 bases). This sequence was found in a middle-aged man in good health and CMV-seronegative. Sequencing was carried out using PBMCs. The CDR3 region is CASSPSTELGLIHSYEQYF. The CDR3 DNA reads TGTGCCAGCAGCCCATCGACAGAGCTCGGACTAATACATTCCTACGAGCAGTACTTC.